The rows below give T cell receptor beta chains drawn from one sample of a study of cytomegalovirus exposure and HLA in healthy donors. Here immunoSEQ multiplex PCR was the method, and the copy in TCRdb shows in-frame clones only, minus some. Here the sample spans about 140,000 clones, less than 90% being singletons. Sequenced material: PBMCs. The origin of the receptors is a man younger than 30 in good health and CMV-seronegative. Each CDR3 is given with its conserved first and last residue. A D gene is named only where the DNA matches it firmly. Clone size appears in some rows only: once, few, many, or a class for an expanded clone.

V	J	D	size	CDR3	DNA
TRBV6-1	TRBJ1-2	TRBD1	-	CASSLRDRDSYTF	TGTGCCAGCAGCCTCCGGGACAGAGACAGCTACACCTTC
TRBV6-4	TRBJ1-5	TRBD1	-	CASSDSGGSNQPQHF	TGTGCCAGCAGTGACTCAGGGGGCAGCAATCAGCCCCAGCATTTT
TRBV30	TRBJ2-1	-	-	CAWSAPSRGAGNEQFF	TGTGCCTGGAGTGCCCCCTCCCGGGGGGCGGGCAATGAGCAGTTCTTC
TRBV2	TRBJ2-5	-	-	CASSYTLNGTQYF	TGTGCCAGCAGTTATACCCTCAACGGGACCCAGTACTTC
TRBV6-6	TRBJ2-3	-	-	CASIRRGGTQYF	TGTGCCAGCATTAGGAGGGGGGGGACGCAGTATTTT
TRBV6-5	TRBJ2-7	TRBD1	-	CASSWGRGSYEQYF	TGTGCCAGCAGTTGGGGCAGGGGGAGCTACGAGCAGTACTTC
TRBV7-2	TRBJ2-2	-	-	CASSLLPGVGGELFF	TGTGCCAGCAGCTTACTCCCGGGGGTGGGCGGGGAGCTGTTTTTT
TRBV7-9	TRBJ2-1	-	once	CASSFPTSLNEQFF	TGTGCCAGCAGCTTCCCGACTAGTCTAAATGAGCAGTTCTTC
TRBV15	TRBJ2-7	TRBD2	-	CATSRVLAGYEQYF	TGTGCCACCAGCAGAGTACTAGCGGGCTACGAGCAGTACTTC
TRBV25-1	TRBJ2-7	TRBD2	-	CASSESRSGIYEQYF	TGTGCCAGCAGTGAATCCCGTAGCGGGATATACGAGCAGTACTTC
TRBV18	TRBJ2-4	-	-	CASSPLNHRITGNAKNIQYF	TGTGCCAGCTCACCCCTAAACCACCGAATAACAGGGAACGCCAAAAACATTCAGTACTTC
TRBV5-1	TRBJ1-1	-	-	CASSFDGGNTEAFF	TGCGCCAGCAGCTTCGACGGGGGAAACACTGAAGCTTTCTTT
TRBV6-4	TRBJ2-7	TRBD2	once	CASSDSWRERIPSRSSYEQYF	TGTGCCAGCAGTGACTCCTGGCGGGAGAGGATTCCGTCCAGGAGCTCCTACGAGCAGTACTTC
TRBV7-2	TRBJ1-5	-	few	CASSLAVRGSSQPQHF	TGTGCCAGCAGCTTAGCGGTCAGGGGATCGAGTCAGCCCCAGCATTTT
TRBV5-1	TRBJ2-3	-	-	CASSFGGPVDTQYF	TGCGCCAGCAGCTTCGGGGGGCCGGTAGATACGCAGTATTTT
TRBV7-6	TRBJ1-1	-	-	CASSLTGQELPSAEAFF	TGTGCCAGCAGCCTAACGGGACAAGAGCTCCCGAGTGCTGAAGCTTTCTTT
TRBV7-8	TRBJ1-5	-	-	CASSLAREGRGQPQHF	TGTGCCAGCAGCTTAGCGCGAGAGGGCCGGGGGCAGCCCCAGCATTTT
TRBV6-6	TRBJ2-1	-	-	CASSPKEGYNEQFF	TGTGCCAGCAGCCCCAAGGAGGGGTACAATGAGCAGTTCTTC
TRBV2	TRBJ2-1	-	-	CASRWGLRDNEQFF	TGTGCCAGCAGGTGGGGACTCCGAGACAATGAGCAGTTCTTC
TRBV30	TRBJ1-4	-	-	CAWSRDAGGEKLFF	TGTGCCTGGAGTAGGGACGCTGGGGGCGAAAAACTGTTTTTT
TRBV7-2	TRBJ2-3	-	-	CASSSSSPSTDTQYF	TGTGCCAGCAGCTCCTCTAGCCCAAGCACAGATACGCAGTATTTT
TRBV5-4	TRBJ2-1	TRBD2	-	CASSLVGRLAGGGSDEQFF	TGTGCCAGCAGCTTGGTGGGAAGACTAGCGGGAGGAGGTAGTGATGAGCAGTTCTTC